This is a list of T cell receptor beta chains from one sample in a study of T cell changes during pregnancy in multiple sclerosis. The assay was immunoSEQ multiplex PCR, and TCRdb's table has in-frame clones only and misses some. The sample has 75,000 to 80,000 clones, about 93% seen once; the top ten hold 2% to 3%. The sequenced sample was peripheral blood, obtained after pregnancy. The receptors were gathered from a female donor in good health, enrolled as a control in a pregnancy study. The CDR3 runs from the conserved cysteine through the conserved F or W. Each record gives: clone size, V gene, D gene, J gene, CDR3 DNA, CDR3 protein. D genes are given only for firm matches. Rows give clone size only sometimes, using once, few, many, or a class for an expanded clone.

size: .; V: TRBV10-1; D: .; J: TRBJ1-4; DNA: TGCGCCAGCAGTGATTTAATTCCCAGGGTCGGCGAAAAACTGTTTTTT; CDR3: CASSDLIPRVGEKLFF
size: once; V: TRBV11-1; D: TRBD1; J: TRBJ2-3; DNA: TGTGCCAGCAGCTTAGCCGGCGGGACAGGGGGCCTAGGTACGCAGTATTTT; CDR3: CASSLAGGTGGLGTQYF
size: once; V: TRBV4-3; D: TRBD2; J: TRBJ2-2; DNA: TGCGCCAGCAGCCCGGGCGGGGGTCTCCAAAGCGGGGAGCTGTTTTTT; CDR3: CASSPGGGLQSGELFF
size: .; V: TRBV7-7; D: .; J: TRBJ2-5; DNA: TGTGCTAGCAGCTCCAGGGGCGAGACCCAGTACTTC; CDR3: CASSSRGETQYF
size: few; V: TRBV4-1; D: .; J: TRBJ1-6; DNA: TGCGCCAGCAGCCAGGGGCTTTCACCCCTCCACTTT; CDR3: CASSQGLSPLHF
size: .; V: TRBV4-1; D: TRBD2; J: TRBJ2-5; DNA: TGCGCCAGCAGCCAAGAACCCTTGGGGGGGACTAGCCGGGAGACCCAGTACTTC; CDR3: CASSQEPLGGTSRETQYF
size: .; V: TRBV25-1; D: .; J: TRBJ2-5; DNA: TGTGCCAGCAGTATTCCGGGACACGGACAGACCCAGTACTTC; CDR3: CASSIPGHGQTQYF
size: .; V: TRBV18; D: .; J: TRBJ1-5; DNA: TGTGCCAGCTCACCCACGGGGGGTGGAGGTTATCAGCCCCAGCATTTT; CDR3: CASSPTGGGGYQPQHF
size: once; V: TRBV4-3; D: .; J: TRBJ1-4; DNA: TGCGCCAGCAGCCAAGGGCCGGGGGGTCAAGATGAAAAACTGTTTTTT; CDR3: CASSQGPGGQDEKLFF
size: .; V: TRBV2; D: .; J: TRBJ2-3; DNA: TGTGCCAGCAGCAACCGGGGGACAGATACGCAGTATTTT; CDR3: CASSNRGTDTQYF
size: .; V: TRBV15; D: TRBD2; J: TRBJ2-7; DNA: TGTGCCACCAGGACTACTAGCGGGTCGAGCTTCTACGAGCAGTACTTC; CDR3: CATRTTSGSSFYEQYF
size: .; V: TRBV11-3; D: TRBD1; J: TRBJ2-7; DNA: TGTGCCAGCAGCTTAGATTCAGGGGGCTACGAGCAGTACTTC; CDR3: CASSLDSGGYEQYF
size: .; V: TRBV19; D: .; J: TRBJ2-5; DNA: TGTGCCAGCAAACAAGAGACCCAGTACTTC; CDR3: CASKQETQYF
size: .; V: TRBV5-1; D: .; J: TRBJ1-2; DNA: TGCGCCAGCAGCTTGGGAACCGCGGATGGCTACACCTTC; CDR3: CASSLGTADGYTF
size: few; V: TRBV27; D: .; J: TRBJ2-1; DNA: TGTGCCAGCAGCCTGCGGGCAAATTACAATGAGCAGTTCTTC; CDR3: CASSLRANYNEQFF
size: .; V: TRBV19; D: TRBD1; J: TRBJ1-2; DNA: TGTGCCAGTAGGGGGACAGCATCTAACTATGGCTACACCTTC; CDR3: CASRGTASNYGYTF
size: .; V: TRBV6-5; D: .; J: TRBJ1-2; DNA: TGTGCCATACGATCACTCGACTATGGCTACACCTTC; CDR3: CAIRSLDYGYTF
size: .; V: TRBV11-2; D: .; J: TRBJ1-4; DNA: TGTGCCAGCAGCTTAGGGTGGGCAGGGCCGAGGGAAAAACTGTTTTTT; CDR3: CASSLGWAGPREKLFF
size: .; V: TRBV4-2; D: TRBD2; J: TRBJ2-1; DNA: TGTGCCAGCAGCCAAGACCCTAGCGGGAATGGGGTGGTCAATGAGCAGTTCTTC; CDR3: CASSQDPSGNGVVNEQFF
size: .; V: TRBV11-2; D: .; J: TRBJ2-7; DNA: TGTGCCAGCAGCTTAGACCCAGGTGTTATGTACGAGCAGTACTTC; CDR3: CASSLDPGVMYEQYF
size: .; V: TRBV29-1; D: TRBD2; J: TRBJ2-7; DNA: TGCAGCGTTGAAGGGACTAGCGGGGGTTCAATCTACGAGCAGTACTTC; CDR3: CSVEGTSGGSIYEQYF
size: .; V: TRBV6-6; D: .; J: TRBJ1-1; DNA: TGTGCCAGCAGCCAACCGGGGGGGAACACTGAAGCTTTCTTT; CDR3: CASSQPGGNTEAFF
size: .; V: TRBV9; D: TRBD2; J: TRBJ2-5; DNA: TGTGCCAGCAGCGTAGGCGGACTAGCGGGAGGGCCGGGAGAGACCCAGTACTTC; CDR3: CASSVGGLAGGPGETQYF
size: .; V: TRBV7-9; D: .; J: TRBJ2-2; DNA: TGTGCCAGCAGCCCCCGACAGGACGCGAACACCGGGGAGCTGTTTTTT; CDR3: CASSPRQDANTGELFF
size: .; V: TRBV23-1; D: .; J: TRBJ1-1; DNA: TGCGCCAGCAGTCAGGTTTCCGCTATGAACACTGAAGCTTTCTTT; CDR3: CASSQVSAMNTEAFF
size: .; V: TRBV4-1; D: TRBD2; J: TRBJ2-1; DNA: TGCGCCAGCAGCCCGAGGACTAGCGGGGGGAGATACAATGAGCAGTTCTTC; CDR3: CASSPRTSGGRYNEQFF